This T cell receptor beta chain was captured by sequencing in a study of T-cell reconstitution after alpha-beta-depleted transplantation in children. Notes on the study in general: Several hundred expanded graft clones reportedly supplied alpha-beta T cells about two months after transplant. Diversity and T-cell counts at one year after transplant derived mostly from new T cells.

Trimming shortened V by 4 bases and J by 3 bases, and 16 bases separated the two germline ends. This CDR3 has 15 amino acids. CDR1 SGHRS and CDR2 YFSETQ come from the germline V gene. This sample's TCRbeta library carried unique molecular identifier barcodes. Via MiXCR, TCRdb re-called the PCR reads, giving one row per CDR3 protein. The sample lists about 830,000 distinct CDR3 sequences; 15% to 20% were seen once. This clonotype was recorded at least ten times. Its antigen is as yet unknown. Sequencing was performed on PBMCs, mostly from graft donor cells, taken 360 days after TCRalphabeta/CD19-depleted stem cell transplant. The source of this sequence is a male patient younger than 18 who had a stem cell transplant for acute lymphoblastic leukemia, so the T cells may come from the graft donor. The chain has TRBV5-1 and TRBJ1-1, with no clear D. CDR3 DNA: TGCGCCAGCAGCCCCTCGAGTCCTGTCGACACTGAAGCTTTCTTT. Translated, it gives CASSPSSPVDTEAFF.